Given below is one TCR beta chain in context. Its antigen is unidentified. Previously published methods and listed TCR primers were used for the bulk TCR libraries. TCRdb used MiXCR to reprocess the PCR reads, holding one entry per CDR3 protein. In the table there are 550,000 to 750,000 distinct CDR3 sequences, 15% to 20% of which are singletons. This record comes from a study of molecular identifiers for immune sequencing clone quantification. General study findings and limits: Identical barcode-sharing TCR molecules could lead to underestimated sizes for highly expanded clones. Jurkat TCR RNA from one cell was spiked into 1 million or so naive cells, and it was reportedly detectable there.

Each library that profiled naive CD8 cells came from roughly 18,000 to 920,000 sorted cells with 10%, 30% or 50% RNA. Sequenced material: naive CD8+ T cells from blood, with Jurkat cell RNA spiked in. The subset was: FACS-sorted CD8+CD4-CCR7+CD45RA+ naive T cells. This sequence was found in a human donor in good health. Some libraries in this study had Jurkat cell RNA spiked in.

CDR3 amino acids: CASSQTTGAYEQYF. The DNA for the CDR3 is TGCGCCAGCAGCCAGACGACAGGGGCCTACGAGCAGTACTTC. This chain uses TRBV4-1 with TRBJ2-7; 8 nucleotides agree with TRBD1. V trimming: 3 bases; J trimming: 2 bases; junction bases outside the gene matches: 3. The CDR3 length is 14 residues. Germline assignment: CDR1 MGHRA and CDR2 YSYEKL.